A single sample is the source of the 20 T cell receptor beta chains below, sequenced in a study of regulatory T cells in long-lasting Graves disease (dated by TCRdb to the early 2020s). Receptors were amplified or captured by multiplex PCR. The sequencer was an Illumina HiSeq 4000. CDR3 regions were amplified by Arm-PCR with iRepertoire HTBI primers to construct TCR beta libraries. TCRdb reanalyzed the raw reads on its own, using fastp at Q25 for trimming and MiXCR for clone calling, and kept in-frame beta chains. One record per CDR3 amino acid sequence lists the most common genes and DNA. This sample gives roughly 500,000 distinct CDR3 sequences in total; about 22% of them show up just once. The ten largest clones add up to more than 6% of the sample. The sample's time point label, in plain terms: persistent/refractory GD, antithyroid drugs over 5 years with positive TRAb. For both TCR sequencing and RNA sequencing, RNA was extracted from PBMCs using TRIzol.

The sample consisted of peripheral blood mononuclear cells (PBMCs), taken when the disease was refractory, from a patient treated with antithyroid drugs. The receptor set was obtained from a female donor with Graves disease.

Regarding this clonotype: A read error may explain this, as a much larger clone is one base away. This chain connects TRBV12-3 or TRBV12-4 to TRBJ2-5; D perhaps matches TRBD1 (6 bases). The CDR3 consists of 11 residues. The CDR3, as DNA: TGTGCCAGTTCAGGGGAAGAGACCCGGTACTTC. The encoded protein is CASSGEETRYF.

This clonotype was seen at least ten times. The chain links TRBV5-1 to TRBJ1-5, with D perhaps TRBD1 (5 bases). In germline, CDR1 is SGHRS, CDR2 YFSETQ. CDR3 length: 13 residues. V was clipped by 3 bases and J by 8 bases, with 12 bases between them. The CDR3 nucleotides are TGCGCCAGCAGCTCCGAGGGGAACGAGCCCCAGCATTTT. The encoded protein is CASSSEGNEPQHF.

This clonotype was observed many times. DNA of the CDR3: TGTGCCAGCAGTTTATGGCGAGATAGGACCGGGGAGCTGTTTTTT. It translates to CASSLWRDRTGELFF. The chain uses TRBV28 and TRBJ2-2, with no clear D. Trimming took off 0 bases at V and 5 bases at J, with 10 bases between the two ends. CDR1 is MDHEN and CDR2 is SYDVKM in the germline V gene. CDR3 size: 15 residues.

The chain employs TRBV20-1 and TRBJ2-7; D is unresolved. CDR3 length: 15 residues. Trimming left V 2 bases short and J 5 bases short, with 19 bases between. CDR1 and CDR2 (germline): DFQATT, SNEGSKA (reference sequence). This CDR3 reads CSARRSVQPENEQYF. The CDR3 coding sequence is TGCAGTGCTAGAAGAAGTGTCCAGCCGGAAAACGAGCAGTACTTC.

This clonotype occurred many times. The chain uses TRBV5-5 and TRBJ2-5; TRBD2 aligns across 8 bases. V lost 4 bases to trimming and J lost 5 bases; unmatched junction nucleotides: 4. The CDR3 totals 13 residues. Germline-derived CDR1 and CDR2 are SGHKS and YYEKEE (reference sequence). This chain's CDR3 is CASSTGTRETQYF. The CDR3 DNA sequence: TGTGCCAGCAGCACCGGGACTAGGGAGACCCAGTACTTC.

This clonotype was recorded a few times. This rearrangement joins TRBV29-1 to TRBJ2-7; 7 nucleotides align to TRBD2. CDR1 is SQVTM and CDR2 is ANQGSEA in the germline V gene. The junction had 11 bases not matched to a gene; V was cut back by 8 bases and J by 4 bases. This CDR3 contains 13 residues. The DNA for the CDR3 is TGCAGCTGTACTAGCGACACGCTGTACGAGCAGTACTTC. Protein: CSCTSDTLYEQYF.

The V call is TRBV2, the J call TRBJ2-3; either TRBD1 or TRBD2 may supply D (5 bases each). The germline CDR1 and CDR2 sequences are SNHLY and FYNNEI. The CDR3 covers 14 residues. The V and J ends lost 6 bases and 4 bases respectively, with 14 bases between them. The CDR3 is CASRTTGASDTQYF. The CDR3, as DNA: TGTGCCAGCAGAACAACCGGGGCTTCAGATACGCAGTATTTT.

CDR3 coding DNA: TGTGCCAGCAGTACATCCAGGGGGCCCGGGGAGCTGTTTTTT. Its protein product is CASSTSRGPGELFF. This rearrangement joins TRBV28 to TRBJ2-2, with TRBD1 matching over 8 bases. This CDR3 comprises 14 residues. Germline V gene lookup returns CDR1 MDHEN and CDR2 SYDVKM. J gave up 6 bases and V 5 bases, and 5 bases lay outside the gene matches. Drawing the rest from reference TRBV28 and TRBJ2-2, the complete variable domain is DVKVTQSSRYLVKRTGEKVFLECVQDMDHENMFWYRQDPGLGLRLIYFSYDVKMKEKGDIPEGYSVSREKKERFSLILESASTNQTSMYLCASSTSRGPGELFFGEGSRLTVL.

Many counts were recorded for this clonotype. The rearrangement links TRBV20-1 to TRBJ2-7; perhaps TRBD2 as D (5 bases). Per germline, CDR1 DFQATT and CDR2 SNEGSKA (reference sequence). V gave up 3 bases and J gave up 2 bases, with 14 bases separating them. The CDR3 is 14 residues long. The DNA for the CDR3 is TGCAGTGCTAGTATGGCGGGTTGGACCTACGAGCAGTACTTC. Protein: CSASMAGWTYEQYF.

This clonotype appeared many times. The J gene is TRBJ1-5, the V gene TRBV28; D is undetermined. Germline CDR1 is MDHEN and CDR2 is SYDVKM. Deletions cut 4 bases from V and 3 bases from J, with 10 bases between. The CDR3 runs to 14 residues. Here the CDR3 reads CASSSGSDNQPQHF. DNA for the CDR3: TGTGCCAGCAGTTCGGGCAGCGACAATCAGCCCCAGCATTTT.

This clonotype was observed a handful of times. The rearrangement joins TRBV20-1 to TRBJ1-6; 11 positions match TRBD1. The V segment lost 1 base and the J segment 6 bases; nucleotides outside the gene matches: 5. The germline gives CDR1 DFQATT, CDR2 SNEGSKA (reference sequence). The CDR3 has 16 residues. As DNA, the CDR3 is TGCAGTGCTAGAGTGGGGACAGGGGGTTTTAATTCACCCCTCCACTTT. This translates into CSARVGTGGFNSPLHF.

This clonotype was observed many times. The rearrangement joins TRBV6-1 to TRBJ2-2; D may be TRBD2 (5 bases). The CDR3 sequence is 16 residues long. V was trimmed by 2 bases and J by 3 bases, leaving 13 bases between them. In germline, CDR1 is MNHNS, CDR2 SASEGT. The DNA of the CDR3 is TGTGCCAGCAGTGAACTAGGAGGATGGGACACCGGGGAGCTGTTTTTT. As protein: CASSELGGWDTGELFF.

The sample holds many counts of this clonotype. The CDR3 nucleotides are TGTGCCAGCAGTCAATATCTTTCCTATGGCTACACCTTC. This codes for CASSQYLSYGYTF. V gene TRBV6-1 combines with J gene TRBJ1-2, with D unresolved. The ends were cut back, 5 bases at V and 4 bases at J, with 11 bases in the middle. CDR3 length equals 13 residues. Germline CDR1 reads MNHNS; CDR2 reads SASEGT.

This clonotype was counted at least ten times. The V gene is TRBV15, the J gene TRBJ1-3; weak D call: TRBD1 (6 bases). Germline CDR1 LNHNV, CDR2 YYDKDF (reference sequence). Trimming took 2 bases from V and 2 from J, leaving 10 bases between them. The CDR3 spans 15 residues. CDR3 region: CATSRQGMAGNTIYF. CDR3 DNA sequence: TGTGCCACCAGCAGACAGGGGATGGCTGGAAACACCATATATTTT.

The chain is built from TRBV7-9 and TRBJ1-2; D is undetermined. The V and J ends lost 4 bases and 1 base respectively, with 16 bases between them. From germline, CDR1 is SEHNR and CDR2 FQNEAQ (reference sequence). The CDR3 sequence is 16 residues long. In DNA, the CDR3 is TGTGCCAGCAGCTCCATTAAGAAGACGGTTAACTATGGCTACACCTTC. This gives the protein CASSSIKKTVNYGYTF.

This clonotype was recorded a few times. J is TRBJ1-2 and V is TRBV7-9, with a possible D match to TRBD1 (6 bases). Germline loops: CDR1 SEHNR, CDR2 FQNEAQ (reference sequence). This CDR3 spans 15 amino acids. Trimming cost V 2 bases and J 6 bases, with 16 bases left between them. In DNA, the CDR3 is TGTGCCAGCAGCTTAAACAGGGAATCTCGGCATGGCTACACCTTC. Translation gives CASSLNRESRHGYTF.

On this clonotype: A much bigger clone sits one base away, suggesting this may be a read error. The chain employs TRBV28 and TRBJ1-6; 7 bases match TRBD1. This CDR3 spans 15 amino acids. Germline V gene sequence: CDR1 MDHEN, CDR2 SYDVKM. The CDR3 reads CASSWWDSSDSSLHF. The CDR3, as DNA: TGTGCCAGCAGTTGGTGGGACAGTTCCGATTCATCCCTCCACTTT.

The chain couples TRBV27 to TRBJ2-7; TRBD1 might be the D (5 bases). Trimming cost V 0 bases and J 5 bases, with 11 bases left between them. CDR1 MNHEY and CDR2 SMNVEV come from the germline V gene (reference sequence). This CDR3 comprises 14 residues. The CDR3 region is CASSLSIQGHEQYF. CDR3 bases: TGTGCCAGCAGTTTATCAATCCAGGGCCACGAGCAGTACTTC.

For the CDR3, the DNA is TGTGCCAGCAGCTTGGTCAGAGACACCATATATTTT. This translates into CASSLVRDTIYF. The chain combines TRBV11-3 with TRBJ1-3; D unclear. The germline CDR1 and CDR2 sequences are SGHNT and YENEEA. V was trimmed by 3 bases and J by 8 bases, leaving 8 bases between them. The CDR3 is 12 amino acids.

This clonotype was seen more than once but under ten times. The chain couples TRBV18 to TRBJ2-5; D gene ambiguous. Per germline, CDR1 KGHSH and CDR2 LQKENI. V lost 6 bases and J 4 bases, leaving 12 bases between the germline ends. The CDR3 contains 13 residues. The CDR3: CASSPRVRETQYF. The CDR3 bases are TGTGCCAGCTCCCCTCGGGTGAGAGAGACCCAGTACTTC.